This T cell receptor beta chain is from a study of blood T cell repertoires in COVID-19. For the study at large: Researchers got acute and convalescent COVID-19 samples from the United States, Italy and Spain. T cells, B-cell-depleted T cells, or PBMCs provided the cDNA or gDNA that served as material.

In the study's own analysis: Reference gene primer amplification yielded estimated nucleated cell counts. TCRdb's table, derived via immunoSEQ multiplex PCR, lists solely in-frame clones and lacks some. The V and J calls and the clone size are those of that table, but D and trimming were determined from the DNA. The profile shows about 340,000 clones, less than 90% of them singletons. Seattle cases were enrolled at active infection and followed longitudinally. Sequencing was done on a sample of peripheral blood. This TCR was recovered from an older woman with COVID-19, enrolled during active disease.

As DNA, the CDR3 is TGTGCCAGCAGCTCAGGGGGCATTAATGAAAAACTGTTTTTT. Protein: CASSSGGINEKLFF. The V call is TRBV7-2, the J call TRBJ1-4, with 8 bases fitting TRBD1. Germline CDR1 and CDR2: SGHTA and FQGNSA. The junction had 2 bases not matched to a gene; V was cut back by 4 bases and J by 4 bases. This CDR3 has 14 amino acids.